Given below is one T cell receptor (beta chain) in context. Its antigen is unidentified. The data originate from a study of cytomegalovirus exposure and HLA in healthy donors. Primers for the PCR totalled 60 Vbeta and 13 Jbeta. Assay used: immunoSEQ multiplex PCR; TCRdb lists only in-frame clones, some missing. The sample yields 150,000 or so clones, about three quarters seen once. Points from the study as a whole: Trimming of TCR beta V- and J-genes showed a link, identified in a later analysis, to a missense DCLRE1C variant. TRBV6-2, TRBV6-3 and some other V segments were excluded as indistinguishable.

The V gene lost 3 bases and the J gene lost 0 bases, with 9 bases spanning the gap. The CDR3 loop spans 15 amino acids. Germline assignment: CDR1 ENHRY and CDR2 SYGVKD. Sequencing used PBMCs. The V gene is TRBV10-3, the J gene TRBJ1-3; D may be TRBD1 (5 bases). The TCR comes from a woman between 40 and 55 years old in good health and CMV-seronegative. The CDR3 nucleotides are TGTGCCATCAGTGACGGGGGACGCTCTGGAAACACCATATATTTT. Its translation is CAISDGGRSGNTIYF.